A few counts support the clone carrying this TCR beta chain. Using its own MiXCR run on the 5' RACE reads, TCRdb lists one record per CDR3 protein. The table has about 57,000 distinct CDR3 sequences, about 28% seen once; the top ten hold more than 3%. Germline CDR1 KGHDR, CDR2 SFDVKD. The ends were cut back, 3 bases at V and 5 bases at J, with 13 bases in the middle. The CDR3 has 14 amino acids. The receptor was derived from a female donor with breast cancer. The sequencing input was tumor-infiltrating memory CD4+ T cells sorted from the breast tumor. Subset specified: memory CD4+ T cells, CD4+CD45RO+CD25-. V is TRBV24-1 and J is TRBJ2-7, with D perhaps TRBD1 (5 bases). The CDR3 nucleotides read TGTGCCACCAGTGATGGGGCAGGATCCAACGAGCAGTACTTC. It codes for CATSDGAGSNEQYF.